This T cell receptor (beta chain) appears in the sequencing data of a study of blood T cell repertoires in COVID-19. At the level of the study: Spain, Italy and the United States supplied samples that represented acute and convalescent COVID-19. PBMCs, B-cell-depleted T cells, or T cells provided the cDNA or gDNA that made up the material.

The ends were cut back, 4 bases at V and 9 bases at J, with 16 bases in the middle. The CDR3 consists of 15 residues. CDR1 and CDR2 from the germline V gene are SNHLY and FYNNEI. This clone occurred a few times. Original methodology: Amplification of reference gene primers provided the estimated nucleated cell counts. Libraries were prepared by immunoSEQ multiplex PCR; TCRdb keeps only in-frame clonotypes and omits some of them. V, J and clone size were drawn from that table, and D and trimming were deduced from the DNA. In the table there are about 140,000 clones, approximately 88% of which are singletons.

The receptor's source is a human donor in a cohort sampled during active COVID-19. Input material: peripheral blood. The chain recombines TRBV2 with TRBJ1-6; possible D gene TRBD1, 6 bases. CDR3 amino acids: CASSVSPLRGSPLHF. DNA for the CDR3: TGTGCCAGCAGTGTCTCTCCACTCAGGGGTTCACCCCTCCACTTT. Complete variable domain (other parts from reference TRBV2 and TRBJ1-6): EPEVTQTPSHQVTQMGQEVILRCVPISNHLYFYWYRQILGQKVEFLVSFYNNEISEKSEIFDDQFSVERPDGSNFTLKIRSTKLEDSAMYFCASSVSPLRGSPLHFGNGTRLTVT.